A single sample gave rise to the 18 T cell receptor beta chains below, sequenced in a study of cytomegalovirus exposure and HLA in healthy donors. Both 60 Vbeta primers and 13 Jbeta primers went into the PCR. Clones were sequenced by immunoSEQ multiplex PCR, and TCRdb holds only the in-frame ones, with some missing. This sample yields roughly 150,000 clones, of which roughly 80% are seen a single time; about 11% belongs to the top ten. The sample comprised PBMCs. The receptor source for this set is a man aged 18 to 30 in good health and CMV-seropositive.

The J gene is TRBJ2-5, the V gene TRBV5-1; TRBD1 matches 7 bases. J gave up 5 bases and V 0 bases, and 7 bases lay outside the gene matches. The CDR3 is 15 residues long. In germline, CDR1 is SGHRS, CDR2 YFSETQ. For the CDR3, the DNA is TGCGCCAGCAGCTTGGCACTGACAGGGTCGGAGACCCAGTACTTC. This codes for CASSLALTGSETQYF.

The table lists this clone with a few counts. The rearrangement joins TRBV10-3 to TRBJ2-5; TRBD1 might be the D (6 bases). The CDR3 spans 15 residues. V lost 3 bases, J lost 2 bases, and 13 bases lay in between. Looked up from germline, CDR1 is ENHRY and CDR2 is SYGVKD. The CDR3 loop reads CAISDRTAPQETQYF. The CDR3 DNA follows: TGTGCCATCAGTGATAGGACAGCTCCGCAAGAGACCCAGTACTTC.

The CDR3 DNA is TGCGCCAGCAGCTTGATTGGACAGGGGAACACCGGGGAGCTGTTTTTT. Protein product: CASSLIGQGNTGELFF. The chain links TRBV5-1 to TRBJ2-2; TRBD1 matches at 8 bases. This CDR3 has 16 residues. Germline V gene sequence: CDR1 SGHRS, CDR2 YFSETQ. The V and J ends lost 1 base and 1 base, in that order; junction bases with no gene match: 3.

The V call is TRBV13, the J call TRBJ2-7; D gene unclear. From germline, CDR1 is PRHDT and CDR2 FYEKMQ (reference sequence). V lost 0 bases and J lost 3, with 9 bases in between. The CDR3 runs to 14 residues. CDR3 DNA sequence: TGTGCCAGCAGCTTAGGCCTCTCCCTCTACGAGCAGTACTTC. It specifies CASSLGLSLYEQYF. The full variable domain, with the rest looked up from reference TRBV13 and TRBJ2-7, is AAGVIQSPRHLIKEKRETATLKCYPIPRHDTVYWYQQGPGQDPQFLISFYEKMQSDKGSIPDRFSAQQFSDYHSELNMSSLELGDSALYFCASSLGLSLYEQYFGPGTRLTVT.

The chain joins TRBV7-2 to TRBJ2-5; perhaps TRBD2 as D (5 bases). The CDR3 covers 15 residues. Germline assignment: CDR1 SGHTA and CDR2 FQGNSA. Trimming cost V 2 bases and J 5 bases, with 15 bases left between them. The CDR3 loop is CASSLLVRRGETQYF. In nucleotides, the CDR3 is TGTGCCAGCAGCTTATTAGTCCGGCGCGGGGAGACCCAGTACTTC.

The chain joins TRBV11-2 to TRBJ2-2; weak D call: TRBD1 (5 bases). This CDR3 comprises 17 residues. Deletions cut 6 bases from V and 3 bases from J, with 20 bases between. Germline V CDR1 and CDR2: SGHAT, FQNNGV. This chain's CDR3 is CASRKLRVVGYTGELFF. The CDR3 DNA sequence: TGTGCCAGCAGGAAACTCAGGGTGGTGGGGTACACCGGGGAGCTGTTTTTT.

The chain links TRBV7-3 to TRBJ2-5; 7 nucleotides agree with TRBD2. The germline CDR1 and CDR2 sequences are SGHTA and FQGTGA. This CDR3 comprises 14 residues. Trimming removed 6 bases from V and 5 bases from J; junction bases left unmatched: 9. In DNA form, the CDR3 reads TGTGCCAGCAGTCCCTCGGGGGGTGGCGAGACCCAGTACTTC. Translated: CASSPSGGGETQYF.

This clone is a singleton in its sample. The chain links TRBV19 to TRBJ1-5; D gene uncertain. The CDR3 runs 13 residues. The V gene's germline CDR1 is LNHDA and CDR2 SQIVND (reference sequence). V shed 6 bases and J shed 2 bases, with 8 bases lying between them. The CDR3 protein is CASRAEGNQPQHF. In DNA form, the CDR3 reads TGTGCCAGTAGGGCAGAGGGCAATCAGCCCCAGCATTTT.

The chain recombines TRBV10-3 with TRBJ2-1; a possible D gene is TRBD1 (6 bases). The CDR3 is made up of 16 amino acids. The germline V and J ends were trimmed by 2 bases and 6 bases, with 17 bases remaining between them. Germline CDR1 is ENHRY and CDR2 is SYGVKD. The CDR3 is CAISEPSNGQFNEQFF. CDR3 DNA sequence: TGTGCCATCAGTGAGCCTTCGAATGGACAGTTCAATGAGCAGTTCTTC.

This chain connects TRBV7-6 to TRBJ1-1; D gene uncertain. The V gene's germline CDR1 is SGHVS and CDR2 FNYEAQ. This CDR3 contains 15 residues. The V end lost 1 base, the J end lost 6 bases, and 15 bases lay between the germline ends. CDR3 in DNA: TGTGCCAGCAGCTTAGTAACGACTGTAAGCGCTGAAGCTTTCTTT. Residues: CASSLVTTVSAEAFF.

The chain carries TRBV19 and TRBJ1-2; 7 bases map to TRBD1. The CDR3 is made up of 14 amino acids. The germline CDR1 and CDR2 sequences are LNHDA and SQIVND (reference sequence). V dropped 4 bases and J dropped 4; count of bases not matched to a gene: 6. The CDR3 region is CASSNGRGAYGYTF. As DNA, the CDR3 is TGTGCCAGTAGTAATGGCAGGGGGGCCTATGGCTACACCTTC.

This chain connects TRBV29-1 to TRBJ1-2; 8 positions agree with TRBD1. Germline V lookup: CDR1 SQVTM, CDR2 ANQGSEA. The CDR3 has 15 amino acids. The V segment lost 6 bases and the J segment 0 bases; nucleotides outside the gene matches: 9. DNA for the CDR3: TGCAGCGTGAAGGACAGGGACTCATCTAACTATGGCTACACCTTC. It yields the protein CSVKDRDSSNYGYTF.

This clone was detected only a few times. The chain employs TRBV19 and TRBJ1-2; 8 bases match TRBD1. V was clipped by 5 bases and J by 6 bases; unmatched bases: 5. The CDR3 consists of 13 residues. Germline assignment: CDR1 LNHDA and CDR2 SQIVND (reference sequence). CDR3 sequence reads: CASSPRDRNGYTF. In nucleotides, the CDR3 is TGTGCCAGTAGTCCCCGGGACAGGAATGGCTACACCTTC.

This clone appeared once. The rearrangement uses TRBV18 and TRBJ2-7, with 7 bases that match TRBD2. The germline V gene has CDR1 KGHSH and CDR2 LQKENI. V lost 3 bases and J lost 7; bases outside the gene matches: 15. This CDR3 is 16 amino acids long. The CDR3 region is CASSPALAARAGEQYF. In DNA form, the CDR3 reads TGTGCCAGCTCACCGGCTCTGGCGGCAAGAGCGGGGGAGCAGTACTTC.

This clone was counted between two and nine times. The chain joins TRBV19 to TRBJ2-3, with 9 nucleotides matching TRBD1. The germline V gene has CDR1 LNHDA and CDR2 SQIVND (reference sequence). After removal of 6 bases from V and 3 bases from J, the junction contained 7 bases not matched to a gene. This CDR3 has 15 residues. The CDR3 DNA follows: TGTGCCAGTAGAAGCGGACAGGGGAGGACAGATACGCAGTATTTT. This gives the protein CASRSGQGRTDTQYF. The full variable domain, with the rest looked up from reference TRBV19 and TRBJ2-3, is DGGITQSPKYLFRKEGQNVTLSCEQNLNHDAMYWYRQDPGQGLRLIYYSQIVNDFQKGDIAEGYSVSREKKESFPLTVTSAQKNPTAFYLCASRSGQGRTDTQYFGPGTRLTVL.

This clone was picked up a small number of times. V gene TRBV4-2 combines with J gene TRBJ2-2; 7 bases fit TRBD2. Germline loops: CDR1 LGHNA, CDR2 YNFKEQ. Trimming removed 4 bases from V and 1 base from J; junction bases left unmatched: 3. There are 15 residues in the CDR3. CDR3 nucleotides: TGTGCCAGCAGCCTTGGACTAGTGAACACCGGGGAGCTGTTTTTT. Translating gives CASSLGLVNTGELFF.

The gene calls are TRBV27 and TRBJ2-1; 8 nucleotides match TRBD2. Germline-derived CDR1 and CDR2 are MNHEY and SMNVEV (reference sequence). Losses at the gene ends were 5 bases for V and 6 bases for J; bases not matched to a gene: 6. This CDR3 contains 14 residues. DNA of the CDR3: TGTGCCAGCAGTCCCATAGCGGGAAGCAATGAGCAGTTCTTC. Translation gives CASSPIAGSNEQFF.

A few counts support this clone. The rearrangement uses TRBV7-9 and TRBJ2-1; TRBD2 matches at 9 bases. Trimming took 3 bases from V and 6 from J; bases not matched to a gene: 9. Germline CDR1 SEHNR, CDR2 FQNEAQ (reference sequence). The CDR3 runs to 16 residues. CDR3 DNA sequence: TGTGCCAGCAGCTTCATAGCGGGAGTGACCAGCAATGAGCAGTTCTTC. Translation: CASSFIAGVTSNEQFF.